This T cell receptor beta chain was sequenced during a study of blood T cell repertoires in COVID-19. As for the study in general: In each case, the material was cDNA or gDNA derived from T cells, B-cell-depleted T cells, or PBMCs.

In the authors' workflow: Amplification from reference gene primers served as the basis for estimated nucleated cell counts. Measured with immunoSEQ multiplex PCR; TCRdb has only the in-frame clones, and not every one. V and J calls plus clone size are reproduced from that table; the DNA served to infer D and trimming. The table lists 80,000 to 95,000 clones, around 87% of them singletons. This clonotype originated in a human donor in a cohort sampled during active COVID-19. Sequencing used peripheral blood.

In nucleotides, the CDR3 is TGTGCCAGCAGTTACAACCCGGGGGACACTGAAGCTTTCTTT. Protein: CASSYNPGDTEAFF. This chain links TRBV6-4 with TRBJ1-1, with D tentatively TRBD1 (5 bases). CDR3 length: 14 residues. V was trimmed by 5 bases and J by 3 bases, leaving 13 bases between them. CDR1 and CDR2 from the germline V gene are MRHNA and SNTAGT.